The rows below give T cell receptor beta chains drawn from one sample of a study of blood T cell repertoires in COVID-19. TCRdb's copy holds only in-frame clones and misses some; the assay was immunoSEQ multiplex PCR. The sample consists of about 350,000 clones, roughly nine tenths of them appearing once. The sequenced material came from peripheral blood. The origin of the receptors is a woman aged 60-75 years with COVID-19, enrolled during active disease. Each CDR3 is given with its conserved first and last residue. Fields, in order: J gene, clone size, D gene, V gene, CDR3 DNA, CDR3 protein. A D gene is named only where the DNA matches it firmly. Some rows have no size entry. The others give once, few or many, or a class for an expanded clone.

TRBJ2-3 | . | . | TRBV5-1 | TGCGCCAGCAGCCCACCCTCCGACAGACGCACAGATACGCAGTATTTT | CASSPPSDRRTDTQYF
TRBJ1-1 | . | . | TRBV6-5 | TGTGCCAGCAGTTACTGGGCAGGGACAAACACTGAAGCTTTCTTT | CASSYWAGTNTEAFF
TRBJ2-3 | . | TRBD2 | TRBV5-8 | TGTGCCAGCAGCTCCTCCGGGGGGTATACGCAGTATTTT | CASSSSGGYTQYF
TRBJ1-5 | . | . | TRBV7-3 | TGTGCCAGCAGCTTAAGGGGGCAACAGCCCCAGCATTTT | CASSLRGQQPQHF
TRBJ1-1 | . | TRBD1 | TRBV11-2 | TGTGCCAGCAGCTTAGTTAGGGGGCGCGGGGACACTGAAGCTTTCTTT | CASSLVRGRGDTEAFF
TRBJ2-3 | . | TRBD2 | TRBV6-6 | TGTGCCAGCACGAGAAGCGGGGGGGCAGATACGCAGTATTTT | CASTRSGGADTQYF
TRBJ2-7 | . | TRBD2 | TRBV27 | TGTGCCAGCAGCCCTACTAGCGGGGGGCTCCTCTACGAGCAGTACTTC | CASSPTSGGLLYEQYF
TRBJ1-2 | . | TRBD1 | TRBV5-1 | TGCGCCAGCAGCTCTCGACAGGGGAGGGATGGCTACACCTTC | CASSSRQGRDGYTF
TRBJ1-2 | . | TRBD1 | TRBV5-1 | TGCGCCAAGAGGGGGCAGGGGTCTTTTATCTATGGCTACACCTTC | CAKRGQGSFIYGYTF
TRBJ1-5 | once | . | TRBV12-5 | TGTGCTAGTGGCGCCACTTCAGGGGAGCCCCAGCATTTT | CASGATSGEPQHF
TRBJ2-7 | . | . | TRBV7-7 | TGTGCCAGCAGCGGACAGAGCTCCTACGAGCAGTACTTC | CASSGQSSYEQYF
TRBJ1-2 | . | TRBD1 | TRBV2 | TGTGCCAGCAGGGCCGGGACAGGGCCTAGGGTCTATGGCTACACCTTC | CASRAGTGPRVYGYTF
TRBJ1-5 | . | . | TRBV6-5 | TGTGCCAGCAGCATACAGGCTTATGGCAATCAGCCCCAGCATTTT | CASSIQAYGNQPQHF
TRBJ1-1 | . | . | TRBV30 | TGTGCCTGGAGTGGGCCAGGGAACACTGAAGCTTTCTTT | CAWSGPGNTEAFF
TRBJ2-7 | . | TRBD2 | TRBV27 | TGTGCCAGCAGTTCCCTCGGGGGGGGGTTCTACGAGCAGTACTTC | CASSSLGGGFYEQYF
TRBJ2-2 | . | . | TRBV18 | TGTGCCAGCTCACCGCGCTTGAACACCGGGGAGCTGTTTTTT | CASSPRLNTGELFF
TRBJ2-3 | . | TRBD2 | TRBV7-9 | TGTGCCAGCAGCCAATATAGCGGGGGTCCCCTAAGGGGCACAGATACGCAGTATTTT | CASSQYSGGPLRGTDTQYF
TRBJ2-1 | . | . | TRBV11-1 | TGTGCCAGCAGCGGACAGACCTACAATGAGCAGTTCTTC | CASSGQTYNEQFF
TRBJ1-2 | . | . | TRBV9 | TGTGCCAGCAGCGTTACAGTTAACTATGGCTACACCTTC | CASSVTVNYGYTF
TRBJ1-4 | . | TRBD1 | TRBV13 | TGTGCCAGCAGCCTCACCCCGGACAGGGGGCGGGAGGAAAAACTGTTTTTT | CASSLTPDRGREEKLFF
TRBJ1-1 | . | . | TRBV11-2 | TGTGCCAGCAGCTTAGCACAGGGTATTGGAGCTTTCTTT | CASSLAQGIGAFF
TRBJ2-3 | . | . | TRBV3-1/TRBV3-2 | TGTGCCAGCAGCCAAGATGGCCGCGCCAGCGCGCAGTATTTT | CASSQDGRASAQYF
TRBJ2-3 | . | TRBD2 | TRBV29-1 | TGCAGCGTTGAGCCCAGCGGGGCCAGCACAGATACGCAGTATTTT | CSVEPSGASTDTQYF
TRBJ1-1 | . | TRBD1 | TRBV19 | TGTGCCAGTAGGACGGGACAGGGGGCGGCTGAAGCTTTCTTT | CASRTGQGAAEAFF
TRBJ2-3 | . | . | TRBV7-3 | TGTGCCAGCAGCTTTTCAGGTGTGGCAGATACGCAGTATTTT | CASSFSGVADTQYF
TRBJ1-2 | . | . | TRBV11-2 | TGTGCCAGCAGCTTAGTAGGACAGTCCCATGGCTACACCTTC | CASSLVGQSHGYTF
TRBJ1-1 | . | TRBD1 | TRBV27 | TGTGCCAGCAGTTTACGTATGCTCGCAGGGGGCGGTGACACTGAAGCTTTCTTT | CASSLRMLAGGGDTEAFF
TRBJ2-3 | once | TRBD2 | TRBV5-5 | TGTGCCAGCAGCTTGGCACTAGCGGGGGGGCAAGATACGCAGTATTTT | CASSLALAGGQDTQYF
TRBJ2-1 | . | . | TRBV15 | TGTGCCACCAGCAGAGGTCATGTCAGCTCCTACAATGAGCAGTTCTTC | CATSRGHVSSYNEQFF
TRBJ1-2 | . | TRBD1 | TRBV6-5 | TGTGCCAGCTCCCCCTTCGGACAGGGACTTGGCTACACCTTC | CASSPFGQGLGYTF
TRBJ2-1 | . | . | TRBV7-6 | TGTGCCAGCAGCTTAAGGGAGACAGGTACCTACAATGAGCAGTTCTTC | CASSLRETGTYNEQFF
TRBJ1-6 | . | . | TRBV7-2 | TGTGCCAGCAGCCTAGCACACACCCTAGATGCTAATTCACCCCTCCACTTT | CASSLAHTLDANSPLHF
TRBJ1-2 | . | . | TRBV30 | TGTGCCTGGAGTGTGCCAGGGTTTATCTATGGCTACACCTTC | CAWSVPGFIYGYTF
TRBJ1-2 | . | TRBD1 | TRBV3-1/TRBV3-2 | TGTGCCAGCAGCCAATATAGACAGGGGGCTGCGAGGAGCGGCTACACCTTC | CASSQYRQGAARSGYTF
TRBJ2-3 | . | TRBD2 | TRBV5-1 | TGCGCCAGCAGCTTAAGTTTGGGGAGCGGGGGGGCCACGCAGTATTTT | CASSLSLGSGGATQYF
TRBJ1-2 | . | . | TRBV6-5 | TGTGCCAGCAGTTACTCGGCAGGGGAGGGTAACTATGGCTACACCTTC | CASSYSAGEGNYGYTF
TRBJ2-5 | . | TRBD2 | TRBV9 | TGTGCCAGCAGCGTAGCGGTGAGCGGGGGGCCCCAAGAGACCCAGTACTTC | CASSVAVSGGPQETQYF
TRBJ1-4 | . | . | TRBV5-1 | TGCGCCAGCAGCCCGGGGGGCAGATCCTATGAAAAACTGTTTTTT | CASSPGGRSYEKLFF
TRBJ2-3 | once | TRBD2 | TRBV5-6 | TGTGCCAGCAGCTTTCAGCGGGGGGACCCAGATACGCAGTATTTT | CASSFQRGDPDTQYF
TRBJ1-6 | . | . | TRBV11-2 | TGTGCCAGCAGCTTAGATTCGGCAGGGCTTAGGCCACCCCTCCACTTT | CASSLDSAGLRPPLHF
TRBJ1-1 | . | TRBD1 | TRBV6-5 | TGTGCCAGCAGGCGGACAGGGGACACTGAAGCTTTCTTT | CASRRTGDTEAFF